This paragraph covers one T cell receptor beta chain sequence. Its target is unknown. These data come from a study of T-cell memory formation after mild COVID-19. Study-wide results and caveats: There was no confirmation that second-wave clones peaking on day 37 were SARS-CoV-2 specific.

Constant-segment primers and 5'RACE yielded cDNA libraries for TCR alpha and TCR beta, each carrying sample barcodes and UMIs. Each CDR3 protein gets one entry after TCRdb re-called the 5' RACE reads with MiXCR. The sample includes some 150,000 distinct CDR3 sequences, 15% to 20% of them seen just once. The CDR3 extends over 13 amino acids. The V end lost 0 bases, the J end lost 5 bases, and 7 bases lay between the germline ends. Germline-derived CDR1 and CDR2 are SGHAT and FQNNGV. Material for sequencing was PBMCs or a T cell subset sorted from them (not recorded which). The chain combines TRBV11-2 with TRBJ2-5; D not certain. The sequence was collected from an adult woman who had mild COVID-19 (a few samples of this study predate the infection). Cell type and time point are not known. This CDR3 is CASSLDSVETQYF. The CDR3 DNA is TGTGCCAGCAGCTTAGATAGTGTCGAGACCCAGTACTTC.